This entry lists 17 T cell receptor beta chains sequenced from one sample in a study of CDR3 diversity in severe acne. TCRdb recomputed calls from the PCR reads with MiXCR, one row per CDR3 protein. This table holds 89,000 or so distinct CDR3 sequences, roughly half found once. The sequenced sample consisted of blood. The receptors stem from a male donor in good health, serving as a control.

The V call is TRBV11-2, the J call TRBJ1-6, with TRBD1 identical over 8 bases. The germline V gene has CDR1 SGHAT and CDR2 FQNNGV. V shed 6 bases and J 8 bases; nucleotides not matched to a gene: 6. This CDR3 contains 14 residues. CDR3 sequence reads: CASSQQGDDSPLHF. CDR3 nucleotide sequence: TGTGCCAGCAGTCAACAGGGGGACGATTCACCCCTCCACTTT.

The table lists this clonotype with many counts. CDR3 protein: CASSPLAGEYNEQFF. CDR3 nucleotides: TGTGCCAGCAGCCCACTAGCGGGAGAATACAATGAGCAGTTCTTC. The rearrangement links TRBV11-2 to TRBJ2-1; 11 bases match TRBD2. Germline CDR1 is SGHAT and CDR2 is FQNNGV. Trimming took 5 bases from V and 4 from J; bases not matched to a gene: 4. The CDR3 runs 15 residues.

This sequence joins TRBV7-9 and TRBJ2-7, with 7 bases that match TRBD2. J was trimmed by 7 bases and V by 1 base; bases with no gene match: 7. The CDR3 is 14 amino acids. Germline CDR1 reads SEHNR; CDR2 reads FQNEAQ (reference sequence). CDR3 amino acids: CASSLGGGGDEQYF. The DNA of the CDR3 is TGTGCCAGCAGCTTAGGAGGTGGGGGGGATGAGCAGTACTTC.

In its sample, this clonotype is medium-sized. This chain connects TRBV12-3 or TRBV12-4 to TRBJ2-7, with D possibly being TRBD1 (6 bases). The CDR3 spans 15 residues. V was pared by 0 bases and J by 4 bases, with 13 bases between. CDR3 sequence reads: CASSLAGGRGYEQYF. CDR3 DNA: TGTGCCAGCAGTTTAGCAGGGGGAAGAGGATACGAGCAGTACTTC.

V usage is TRBV6-2 or TRBV6-3 and J usage is TRBJ1-5; a possible D gene is TRBD1 (5 bases). The CDR3 sequence is 14 residues long. Trimming removed 8 bases at V and 2 bases at J, with 13 bases between. Germline CDR1 is MNHEY and CDR2 is SVGEGT. The CDR3 protein is CASSNSGGNQPQHF. Here the CDR3 DNA reads TGTGCCAGCTCTAACTCGGGGGGCAATCAGCCCCAGCATTTT.

CDR3 amino acids: CASSQVADSPLHF. Here the CDR3 DNA reads TGTGCCAGCAGCCAAGTGGCTGATTCACCCCTCCACTTT. The rearrangement links TRBV25-1 to TRBJ1-6; D is unclear. This CDR3 has 13 residues. Looked up from germline, CDR1 is MGHDK and CDR2 is SYGVNS. The V end was cut by 6 bases, the J end by 8 bases, with 11 bases between.

This clonotype was counted at least ten times. The rearrangement joins TRBV19 to TRBJ1-5; D is unclear. Germline values: CDR1 LNHDA, CDR2 SQIVND (reference sequence). The CDR3 totals 14 residues. Trimming cost V 4 bases and J 4 bases, with 11 bases left between them. Written as DNA, the CDR3 is TGTGCCAGTAGTACAGTTATCTTAAATCAGCCCCAGCATTTT. Protein product: CASSTVILNQPQHF.

The CDR3 here is CASSGTANGGYTF. The CDR3 nucleotides are TGTGCCAGCAGTGGGACAGCAAACGGGGGCTACACCTTC. The chain joins TRBV6-1 to TRBJ1-2, with TRBD1 as a possible D gene (6 bases). V was cut by 4 bases and J by 8 bases, with 14 bases left in between. The CDR3 loop spans 13 amino acids. In germline, CDR1 is MNHNS, CDR2 SASEGT.

This clonotype was recorded many times. V is TRBV29-1 and J is TRBJ1-1; D gene ambiguous. The germline V gene has CDR1 SQVTM and CDR2 ANQGSEA. This CDR3 spans 12 amino acids. V lost 2 bases and J lost 1, with 5 bases in between. The CDR3 DNA reads TGCAGCGTTGAACGGCAGAACACTGAAGCTTTCTTT. It codes for CSVERQNTEAFF. The full variable domain, its missing parts supplied by reference TRBV29-1 and TRBJ1-1, is SAVISQKPSRDICQRGTSLTIQCQVDSQVTMMFWYRQQPGQSLTLIATANQGSEATYESGFVIDKFPISRPNLTFSTLTVSNMSPEDSSIYLCSVERQNTEAFFGQGTRLTVV.

The CDR3 sequence is CASSDSSGSYEQYF. The CDR3 nucleotides are TGTGCCAGCAGTGACTCTAGCGGCTCCTACGAGCAGTACTTC. The V call is TRBV6-4, the J call TRBJ2-7; TRBD2 might be the D (6 bases). CDR3 length: 14 residues. Germline V gene data show CDR1 as MRHNA and CDR2 as SNTAGT. The V end lost 0 bases, the J end lost 0 bases, and 6 bases lay between the germline ends.

In this sample, this clonotype turned up many times. The rearrangement joins TRBV14 to TRBJ1-3; D is uncertain. V was clipped by 7 bases and J by 0 bases, with 16 bases between them. The germline V gene encodes CDR1 SGHDN and CDR2 FVKESK. CDR3 length equals 16 residues. This CDR3 reads CASTRWLESSGNTIYF. In DNA form, the CDR3 reads TGTGCCAGCACCCGATGGCTCGAAAGCTCTGGAAACACCATATATTTT.

About this clonotype: A much larger clone lies a single base off, so this may be a read error. This chain uses TRBV24-1 with TRBJ2-7; TRBD1 matches at 8 bases. Germline values: CDR1 KGHDR, CDR2 SFDVKD. The junction had 13 bases not matched to a gene; V was cut back by 10 bases and J by 9 bases. The CDR3 spans 13 residues. The CDR3 region has the DNA TGTGCCACAGCAAGACAGGGGACCAACGGGCAGTACTTC. It is translated as CATARQGTNGQYF.

The chain carries TRBV7-6 and TRBJ2-5; either TRBD1 or TRBD2 may supply D (6 bases each). V was pared by 5 bases and J by 4 bases, with 14 bases between. Germline CDR1 reads SGHVS; CDR2 reads FNYEAQ. CDR3 length: 14 residues. In DNA, the CDR3 is TGTGCCAGCAGCCCGATACAGGGAGGAGAGACCCAGTACTTC. Amino acids: CASSPIQGGETQYF.

This clonotype is categorized as medium-sized. The chain joins TRBV2 to TRBJ2-5, with 8 nucleotides matching TRBD1. This CDR3 is 12 amino acids long. Germline V gene data show CDR1 as SNHLY and CDR2 as FYNNEI. V shed 6 bases and J 5 bases; nucleotides not matched to a gene: 2. The chain's CDR3 is CASSNRGETQYF. In DNA, the CDR3 is TGTGCCAGCAGCAACAGGGGGGAGACCCAGTACTTC. The full variable domain, rest sourced from reference TRBV2 and TRBJ2-5, is EPEVTQTPSHQVTQMGQEVILRCVPISNHLYFYWYRQILGQKVEFLVSFYNNEISEKSEIFDDQFSVERPDGSNFTLKIRSTKLEDSAMYFCASSNRGETQYFGPGTRLLVL.

This clonotype was detected only a few times. The gene calls are TRBV19 and TRBJ1-2; 7 bases agree with TRBD1. This CDR3 has 13 residues. V lost 5 bases and J lost 7; bases outside the gene matches: 7. Per germline, CDR1 LNHDA and CDR2 SQIVND (reference sequence). CDR3 in DNA: TGTGCCAGTAGTGCCCAGGGGGGGCCTGGCTACACCTTC. This encodes CASSAQGGPGYTF.

In DNA, the CDR3 is TGTGCCAGCAGCTTGGGACGTAATGAAAAACTGTTTTTT. As protein: CASSLGRNEKLFF. The chain carries TRBV7-9 and TRBJ1-4; TRBD1 is a possible D gene (5 bases). Trimming took 3 bases from V and 4 from J, leaving 6 bases between them. Germline CDR1 SEHNR, CDR2 FQNEAQ (reference sequence). CDR3 length: 13 residues.

The chain links TRBV24-1 to TRBJ2-5, with TRBD2 matching 9 bases. Germline-derived CDR1 and CDR2 are KGHDR and SFDVKD. Trimming cost V 5 bases and J 4 bases; bases outside gene matches: 7. CDR3 size: 15 residues. DNA of the CDR3: TGTGCCACCAGTGTTCCCCAAGCGGGAGGAGAGACCCAGTACTTC. Protein: CATSVPQAGGETQYF.